This passage covers 13 T cell receptor beta chains from one sample sequenced in a study of cytomegalovirus exposure and HLA in healthy donors. 13 Jbeta primers and 60 Vbeta primers were used for the PCR. Sequenced by immunoSEQ multiplex PCR; TCRdb stores in-frame clones only, minus some. The sample holds some 200,000 clones, roughly four fifths seen once. Sequencing was performed on PBMCs. The receptors here all came from a woman in her twenties or thirties in good health and CMV-seronegative.

The chain has TRBV4-3 and TRBJ1-4; D gene unclear. The CDR3 extends over 15 amino acids. Between the trimmed V and J ends, which lost 0 bases and 7 bases, there was a span of 12 bases. Germline values: CDR1 LGHNA, CDR2 YSLEER. The CDR3 reads CASSQESMTSEKLFF. The DNA of the CDR3 is TGCGCCAGCAGCCAAGAGTCCATGACAAGTGAAAAACTGTTTTTT.

The chain recombines TRBV18 with TRBJ1-6, with no clear D. Trimming removed 1 base from V and 8 bases from J, with 9 bases in between. This CDR3 is built from 14 residues. CDR1 is KGHSH, CDR2 LQKENI, per germline. CDR3 sequence reads: CASSPLQVDSPLHF. CDR3 DNA sequence: TGTGCCAGCTCACCACTCCAGGTGGATTCACCCCTCCACTTT. Full variable domain (outside the CDR3, taken from reference TRBV18 and TRBJ1-6): NAGVMQNPRHLVRRRGQEARLRCSPMKGHSHVYWYRQLPEEGLKFMVYLQKENIIDESGMPKERFSAEFPKEGPSILRIQQVVRGDSAAYFCASSPLQVDSPLHFGNGTRLTVT.

The V gene is TRBV19, the J gene TRBJ1-5; D is possibly TRBD1 (6 bases). CDR3 length: 13 residues. Germline V gene sequence: CDR1 LNHDA, CDR2 SQIVND (reference sequence). V lost 8 bases, J lost 5 bases, and 13 bases lay in between. The CDR3 nucleotides read TGTGCCAGTCAACAGGGTGGGGATCAGCCCCAGCATTTT. This codes for CASQQGGDQPQHF.

The chain carries TRBV7-2 and TRBJ2-6; D perhaps matches TRBD1 (5 bases). Trimming removed 0 bases at V and 0 bases at J, with 9 bases between. This CDR3 comprises 17 residues. CDR1 SGHTA and CDR2 FQGNSA come from the germline V gene. The CDR3 nucleotides read TGTGCCAGCAGCTTAGCGCTAGGGGCCTCTGGGGCCAACGTCCTGACTTTC. It translates to CASSLALGASGANVLTF.

This clone was seen just once. CDR3 nucleotides: TGTGCCAGCAGCGTAGCCAACCCCGGGACAGGGAATGGCTACACCTTC. This encodes CASSVANPGTGNGYTF. V and J are TRBV9 and TRBJ1-2; 9 nucleotides agree with TRBD1. V gave up 0 bases and J gave up 6 bases; unmatched junction bases: 9. The CDR3 loop spans 16 amino acids. Germline CDR1 SGDLS, CDR2 YYNGEE. The whole variable domain, remainder taken from reference TRBV9 and TRBJ1-2, is DSGVTQTPKHLITATGQRVTLRCSPRSGDLSVYWYQQSLDQGLQFLIQYYNGEERAKGNILERFSAQQFPDLHSELNLSSLELGDSALYFCASSVANPGTGNGYTFGSGTRLTVV.

This rearrangement joins TRBV10-3 to TRBJ2-5; possibly TRBD2 for D (5 bases). This CDR3 has 15 residues. Trimming cost V 0 bases and J 2 bases, with 10 bases left between them. The germline gives CDR1 ENHRY, CDR2 SYGVKD. The CDR3: CAISESVGLQETQYF. Here the CDR3 DNA reads TGTGCCATCAGTGAGTCGGTTGGACTTCAAGAGACCCAGTACTTC.

This clone was seen just once. J is TRBJ2-1 and V is TRBV29-1, with D hard to call. Germline CDR1 is SQVTM and CDR2 is ANQGSEA. This CDR3 contains 13 residues. Trimming took off 0 bases at V and 5 bases at J, with 8 bases between the two ends. For the CDR3, the DNA is TGCAGCGTTGAAGATCCCAGAAACAATGAGCAGTTCTTC. This gives the protein CSVEDPRNNEQFF.

The rearrangement links TRBV19 to TRBJ2-2; the D gene is possibly TRBD2 (6 bases). V lost 10 bases and J 0 bases, leaving 15 bases between the germline ends. This CDR3 region has 15 residues. The germline V gene encodes CDR1 LNHDA and CDR2 SQIVND (reference sequence). In DNA form, the CDR3 reads TGTGCCACCCGGTGGGGCGGGACGAACACCGGGGAGCTGTTTTTT. Translating gives CATRWGGTNTGELFF.

The chain joins TRBV9 to TRBJ1-6; 7 bases line up with TRBD1. CDR1 and CDR2 from the germline V gene are SGDLS and YYNGEE. The CDR3 spans 14 residues. V shed 4 bases and J 10 bases; nucleotides not matched to a gene: 8. The CDR3 loop is CASSRRTGSSPLHF. The CDR3, as DNA: TGTGCCAGCAGCCGTCGGACAGGCTCCTCACCCCTCCACTTT.

The chain links TRBV6-5 to TRBJ1-2; possibly TRBD1 for D (5 bases). Germline CDR1 MNHEY, CDR2 SVGAGI. Trimming cost V 5 bases and J 4 bases, with 14 bases left between them. There are 14 residues in the CDR3. The CDR3 sequence: CASSPQEPLYGYTF. The CDR3 DNA reads as TGTGCCAGCAGTCCACAGGAACCTCTCTATGGCTACACCTTC.

The J gene is TRBJ1-5, the V gene TRBV30; D is unclear. The CDR3 runs 15 residues. V lost 3 bases and J lost 0, with 12 bases in between. Germline assignment: CDR1 GTSNPN and CDR2 SVGIG (reference sequence). The CDR3 bases are TGTGCCTGGAGACCGTCCGGGAATAGCAATCAGCCCCAGCATTTT. This codes for CAWRPSGNSNQPQHF.

CDR3 nucleotides: TGTGCCAGCAACGGAGGGGGCCTTTCCCACGAGCAGTACTTC. The encoded protein is CASNGGGLSHEQYF. The chain recombines TRBV2 with TRBJ2-7, with D perhaps matching TRBD1 (7 bases). Germline V gene lookup returns CDR1 SNHLY and CDR2 FYNNEI. The CDR3 spans 14 residues. V shed 7 bases and J shed 5 bases, with 18 bases lying between them.

The V and J genes are TRBV15 and TRBJ2-2; a weak D match, TRBD2 (5 bases). Germline assignment: CDR1 LNHNV and CDR2 YYDKDF (reference sequence). The CDR3 is 17 amino acids. Trimming removed 3 bases from V and 4 bases from J, with 18 bases in between. This chain's CDR3 is CATSREPGSLPTGELFF. The CDR3 coding sequence is TGTGCCACCAGCAGGGAGCCGGGGAGTTTACCCACCGGGGAGCTGTTTTTT.